A single T cell receptor (beta chain) is shown here with its context. Its antigen is as yet unknown. The CDR3 totals 15 residues. V lost 6 bases and J 2 bases, leaving 17 bases between the germline ends. Germline assignment: CDR1 KGHSH and CDR2 LQKENI. The PCR contained 60 Vbeta and 13 Jbeta primers. The repertoire was sequenced with immunoSEQ multiplex PCR; TCRdb's copy has only in-frame clones and lacks some. The sample includes hundreds of thousands of clones, roughly 70% of them seen just once. These data belong to a study of cytomegalovirus exposure and HLA in healthy donors. Points from the study as a whole: The investigators catalogued some 150 TCR beta chains as cytomegalovirus-associated. The availability of immune exposure information extended only to CMV serostatus. The analysis excluded some indistinguishable V segments, including TRBV6-2 and TRBV6-3. A later examination showed that TCR association rates differed by HLA locus, with DRB1 most and HLA-C fewest.

The sequence came from a man aged 35 to 55 in good health and CMV-seropositive. Sequenced: PBMCs. This chain joins TRBV18 and TRBJ2-7, with TRBD2 as a possible D gene (7 bases). In nucleotides, the CDR3 is TGTGCCAGCTCTTACAGGGCGGGGGCCGCCTACGAGCAGTACTTC. Its translation: CASSYRAGAAYEQYF.